Below are 20 T cell receptor beta chains sequenced from a single sample in a study of memory CD4+ T cells and cytomegalovirus serostatus. Single viable CD3+CD4+CD8-CD45RO+ cells were sorted as the memory CD4+ T cells. Sequenced by immunoSEQ multiplex PCR; TCRdb stores in-frame clones only, minus some. The profile covers approximately 44,000 clones, with less than 85% appearing a single time and about 2.1% taken by the ten largest. The sequenced sample consisted of memory CD4+ T cells from blood. Every receptor here comes from an adult in good health and CMV-seronegative.

This chain uses TRBV7-9 with TRBJ2-3, with D possibly TRBD1 on 5 matching bases. Germline V CDR1 and CDR2: SEHNR, FQNEAQ (reference sequence). CDR3 size: 12 residues. V lost 3 bases and J 4 bases, leaving 5 bases between the germline ends. The CDR3 DNA reads TGTGCCAGCAGCTTCAGGGCAGATACGCAGTATTTT. Residues: CASSFRADTQYF.

The J gene is TRBJ2-5, the V gene TRBV5-1; D not resolved. CDR3 size: 14 residues. Looked up from germline, CDR1 is SGHRS and CDR2 is YFSETQ. V lost 0 bases and J lost 4, with 10 bases in between. CDR3 loop: CASSLVIGRETQYF. CDR3 DNA sequence: TGCGCCAGCAGCTTGGTGATAGGGCGAGAGACCCAGTACTTC.

The rearrangement uses TRBV7-9 and TRBJ1-6, with D uncertain. This CDR3 comprises 14 residues. Germline V CDR1 and CDR2: SEHNR, FQNEAQ (reference sequence). V was trimmed by 4 bases and J by 5 bases, leaving 9 bases between them. The CDR3 loop reads CASSSGLDNSPLHF. In nucleotides, the CDR3 is TGTGCCAGCAGCTCGGGCCTAGATAATTCACCCCTCCACTTT.

In this sample, this clone turned up a few times. This chain links TRBV10-3 with TRBJ1-1; no reliable D call. The germline gives CDR1 ENHRY, CDR2 SYGVKD. This CDR3 comprises 13 residues. Trimming took 6 bases from V and 7 from J, leaving 15 bases between them. CDR3: CAIRADGPYEAFF. CDR3 DNA: TGTGCCATCAGAGCGGACGGACCCTATGAAGCTTTCTTT.

This chain uses TRBV27 with TRBJ1-2; D is ambiguous. Germline CDR1 MNHEY, CDR2 SMNVEV (reference sequence). This CDR3 region has 14 residues. V lost 3 bases and J lost 0, with 8 bases in between. The CDR3 DNA reads as TGTGCCAGCAGTTTTAGTGGGCCTAACTATGGCTACACCTTC. It translates to CASSFSGPNYGYTF.

The chain combines TRBV6-1 with TRBJ1-3, with D unclear. CDR1 is MNHNS, CDR2 SASEGT, per germline. Trimming removed 4 bases from V and 3 bases from J, with 7 bases in between. CDR3 length equals 13 residues. The CDR3 sequence is CASSGLLGNTIYF. CDR3 sequence (DNA): TGTGCCAGCAGTGGTCTCCTTGGAAACACCATATATTTT.

The rearrangement joins TRBV6-1 to TRBJ2-4; 9 bases are shared with TRBD1. Germline loops: CDR1 MNHNS, CDR2 SASEGT. This CDR3 has 15 residues. The V and J ends lost 6 bases and 3 bases, in that order; junction bases with no gene match: 6. DNA of the CDR3: TGTGCCAGCAGCCCACAGGGGGCGGGCAAAAACATTCAGTACTTC. Its protein product is CASSPQGAGKNIQYF.

The chain couples TRBV28 to TRBJ1-6, with TRBD1 as a possible D gene (6 bases). V was cut by 8 bases and J by 7 bases, with 18 bases left in between. The CDR3 consists of 15 residues. Germline CDR1 reads MDHEN; CDR2 reads SYDVKM. CDR3 DNA sequence: TGTGCCAGCGGACCCTCGGGACACTGGAATTCACCCCTCCACTTT. This gives the protein CASGPSGHWNSPLHF.

CDR3 nucleotides: TGTGCCAGCAGCTCAGACGGACCTAATGAAAAACTGTTTTTT. It specifies CASSSDGPNEKLFF. The chain employs TRBV7-9 and TRBJ1-4; D not certain. Germline lookup yields CDR1 SEHNR and CDR2 FQNEAQ (reference sequence). CDR3 length equals 14 residues. Trimming pared 4 bases from V and 3 bases from J, leaving 9 bases between.

V usage is TRBV18 and J usage is TRBJ1-5, with D hard to call. The germline V gene encodes CDR1 KGHSH and CDR2 LQKENI. CDR3 length: 14 amino acids. V dropped 2 bases and J dropped 5 bases, with 10 bases sitting between them. In DNA, the CDR3 is TGTGCCAGCTCACCAGGACGGGCTTATCAGCCCCAGCATTTT. Translating it yields CASSPGRAYQPQHF. Filled out from reference TRBV18 and TRBJ1-5, the complete variable domain reads NAGVMQNPRHLVRRRGQEARLRCSPMKGHSHVYWYRQLPEEGLKFMVYLQKENIIDESGMPKERFSAEFPKEGPSILRIQQVVRGDSAAYFCASSPGRAYQPQHFGDGTRLSIL.

V usage is TRBV5-4 and J usage is TRBJ1-3; the D gene is possibly TRBD1 (5 bases). With 0 bases removed from V and 2 bases from J, the gap between germline ends came to 9 bases. Germline CDR1 is SGHNT and CDR2 is YYREEE (reference sequence). The CDR3 is 15 amino acids. The DNA of the CDR3 is TGTGCCAGCAGCTTGGATCAAGGGGCTGGAAACACCATATATTTT. It yields the protein CASSLDQGAGNTIYF.

The chain employs TRBV2 and TRBJ2-1; D not certain. The CDR3 is 16 amino acids. Germline values: CDR1 SNHLY, CDR2 FYNNEI. Trimming took 0 bases from V and 2 from J, leaving 11 bases between them. This CDR3 reads CASSEASGRTYNEQFF. The CDR3, as DNA: TGTGCCAGCAGTGAAGCATCCGGAAGAACCTACAATGAGCAGTTCTTC.

This clone was found once. The chain uses TRBV5-1 and TRBJ2-3; D not certain. The CDR3 spans 14 residues. V lost 0 bases and J lost 6, with 11 bases in between. Germline V gene sequence: CDR1 SGHRS, CDR2 YFSETQ. The CDR3 DNA sequence: TGCGCCAGCAGCTTGGACAGAGAAGGGGATACGCAGTATTTT. Its translation: CASSLDREGDTQYF.

V usage is TRBV4-1 and J usage is TRBJ2-7; D is unclear. Germline assignment: CDR1 MGHRA and CDR2 YSYEKL. The V end was cut by 0 bases, the J end by 2 bases, with 8 bases between. The CDR3 consists of 14 residues. CDR3 region: CASSQEWRPYEQYF. The CDR3 DNA sequence: TGCGCCAGCAGCCAAGAGTGGCGACCCTACGAGCAGTACTTC.

V is TRBV6-1 and J is TRBJ1-4; D may be TRBD1 (6 bases). Looked up from germline, CDR1 is MNHNS and CDR2 is SASEGT. Trimming stripped 6 bases from V and 10 bases from J, with 18 bases between. The CDR3 contains 14 residues. The CDR3 sequence is CASRKSGARGKLFF. The CDR3, as DNA: TGTGCCAGCAGGAAGTCGGGGGCGCGGGGAAAACTGTTTTTT.

V gene TRBV7-3 combines with J gene TRBJ2-2; possibly TRBD1 for D (6 bases). V was clipped by 5 bases and J by 7 bases, with 11 bases between them. CDR3 size: 13 residues. Germline-derived CDR1 and CDR2 are SGHTA and FQGTGA. DNA for the CDR3: TGTGCCAGCAGCCGAGGGGGAGACGGGGAGCTGTTTTTT. Amino acid sequence: CASSRGGDGELFF. Filled out from reference TRBV7-3 and TRBJ2-2, the complete variable domain reads GAGVSQTPSNKVTEKGKYVELRCDPISGHTALYWYRQSLGQGPEFLIYFQGTGAADDSGLPNDRFFAVRPEGSVSTLKIQRTERGDSAVYLCASSRGGDGELFFGEGSRLTVL.

The V and J genes are TRBV6-6 and TRBJ1-4, with D tentatively TRBD1 (5 bases). The V gene's germline CDR1 is MNHNY and CDR2 SVGAGI (reference sequence). Trimming pared 5 bases from V and 8 bases from J, leaving 21 bases between. There are 16 residues in the CDR3. The CDR3 nucleotides are TGTGCCAGCAGTAAGCGCCCGGGAGGGGAGCGGGAAAAACTGTTTTTT. Protein: CASSKRPGGEREKLFF.

The V gene is TRBV6-1, the J gene TRBJ2-7; perhaps D is TRBD1 or TRBD2 (5 bases each). Germline V gene sequence: CDR1 MNHNS, CDR2 SASEGT. CDR3 length: 14 amino acids. V was cut by 6 bases and J by 0 bases, with 12 bases left in between. For the CDR3, the DNA is TGTGCCAGCAGATGGGACCGAAGCTCCTACGAGCAGTACTTC. Protein product: CASRWDRSSYEQYF.

This clone was seen just once. The chain joins TRBV18 to TRBJ2-2; D is ambiguous. The CDR3 runs 13 residues. Trimming pared 5 bases from V and 4 bases from J, leaving 8 bases between. Germline values: CDR1 KGHSH, CDR2 LQKENI. The CDR3 loop is CASSTGGTGELFF. DNA of the CDR3: TGTGCCAGCTCAACGGGCGGCACCGGGGAGCTGTTTTTT.

The V gene is TRBV6-5, the J gene TRBJ1-4; 8 bases are shared with TRBD1. The CDR3 covers 13 residues. After removal of 10 bases from V and 8 bases from J, the junction contained 9 bases not matched to a gene. CDR1 and CDR2 (germline): MNHEY, SVGAGI. CDR3 DNA: TGTGCCACCTTAGACAGGGGCGGAGAAAAACTGTTTTTT. It specifies CATLDRGGEKLFF.